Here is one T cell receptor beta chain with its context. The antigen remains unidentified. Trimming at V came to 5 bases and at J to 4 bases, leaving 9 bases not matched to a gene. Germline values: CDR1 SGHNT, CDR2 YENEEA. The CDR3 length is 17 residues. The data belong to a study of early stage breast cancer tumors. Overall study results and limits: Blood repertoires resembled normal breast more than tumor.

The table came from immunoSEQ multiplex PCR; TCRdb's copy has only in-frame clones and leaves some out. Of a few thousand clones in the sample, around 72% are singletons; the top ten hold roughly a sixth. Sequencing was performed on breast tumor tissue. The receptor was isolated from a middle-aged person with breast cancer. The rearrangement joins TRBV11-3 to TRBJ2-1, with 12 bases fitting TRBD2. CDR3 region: CASSLELAGGPYNEQFF. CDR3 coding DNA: TGTGCCAGCAGCCTCGAACTAGCGGGAGGTCCTTACAATGAGCAGTTCTTC.